This T cell receptor beta chain was documented in a study of T-cell reconstitution after alpha-beta-depleted transplantation in children. Study-wide findings and caveats: Reported findings indicate that, about two months after transplant, alpha-beta T cells came from several hundred expanded clones, which were derived from non-depleted graft cells. Once a year had passed after transplant, T-cell counts and diversity came mostly from newly produced T cells. Certain patients had high TCRbeta diversity at day 60, and it came from recipient T cells and thymic progenitors that survived.

This CDR3 spans 15 amino acids. The V gene lost 2 bases and the J gene lost 7 bases, with 18 bases spanning the gap. Germline CDR1 and CDR2: SGHKS and YYEKEE (reference sequence). The TCRbeta library was prepared with unique molecular identifiers. Via MiXCR, TCRdb re-called the PCR reads, giving one row per CDR3 protein. Here the sample spans fewer than 450,000 distinct CDR3 sequences, 15% to 20% being singletons. On this clonotype: Its antigen is currently unknown.

The material was PBMCs, mostly from graft donor cells, obtained 360 days after TCRalphabeta/CD19-depleted stem cell transplant. The rearrangement links TRBV5-5 to TRBJ1-1; a weak D match, TRBD1 (5 bases). This TCR derives from a male patient aged 2-15 years who had a stem cell transplant for acute lymphoblastic leukemia, so the T cells may come from the graft donor. The CDR3 region is CASSFWQGGELEAFF. The CDR3 DNA follows: TGTGCCAGCAGCTTCTGGCAGGGCGGAGAACTTGAAGCTTTCTTT.